One and the same sample provided the 25 T cell receptor beta chains below, sequenced in a study of vaccination and CD4 T cells after COVID-19. Treatment of the sample: roughly 11-day PBMC culture with coronavirus spike peptide pools or control peptides (ViraFEST assay). These receptors lack a known antigen. Cultured CD4+ T cell DNA was sequenced using the Oncomine TCR Beta short-read assay. TCRdb re-derived calls from the PCR reads in MiXCR, one entry per CDR3 protein. The sample contains fewer than 15,000 distinct CDR3 sequences, approximately 56% of which appear only once. Sequencing used CD4+ T cells from blood, cultured in vitro. Source of these receptors: a human donor who had recovered from COVID-19.

This clonotype has only a few counts. The chain has TRBV5-4 and TRBJ2-7, with 11 bases matching TRBD2. CDR1 is SGHNT, CDR2 YYREEE, per germline (reference sequence). The V gene end was trimmed by 4 bases and the J gene end by 2 bases; junction bases not matched to a gene: 2. This CDR3 region has 14 residues. CDR3 sequence (DNA): TGTGCCAGCAGCGCGGGACTAGCGGCCTACGAGCAGTACTTC. Its translation: CASSAGLAAYEQYF.

The chain employs TRBV12-3 or TRBV12-4 and TRBJ2-1; unclear D gene. CDR3 length: 12 residues. The V end lost 3 bases, the J end lost 11 bases, and 11 bases lay between the germline ends. The CDR3 DNA is TGTGCCAGCAGTTTGCTCGGCATACAGCAGTTCTTC. Protein product: CASSLLGIQQFF.

V usage is TRBV9 and J usage is TRBJ1-3; D unresolved. V lost 4 bases to trimming and J lost 1 base, with 18 bases between them. This CDR3 has 17 amino acids. Germline V gene sequence: CDR1 SGDLS, CDR2 YYNGEE. The CDR3 sequence: CASSPQVRAGSGNTIYF. For the CDR3, the DNA is TGTGCCAGCAGCCCCCAGGTTAGGGCGGGGTCTGGAAACACCATATATTTT.

The genes are TRBV27 and TRBJ2-1; 9 bases are shared with TRBD1. The CDR3 totals 16 residues. Trimming cost V 4 bases and J 4 bases; bases outside gene matches: 8. Per the germline V gene, CDR1 is MNHEY and CDR2 is SMNVEV (reference sequence). CDR3 amino acids: CASSSGTGRAYNEQFF. The CDR3, as DNA: TGTGCCAGCAGTTCCGGGACAGGGAGGGCTTACAATGAGCAGTTCTTC.

This rearrangement joins TRBV4-3 to TRBJ2-6; D gene ambiguous. The CDR3 runs to 14 residues. The V gene's germline CDR1 is LGHNA and CDR2 YSLEER. Trimming took off 4 bases at V and 2 bases at J, with 6 bases between the two ends. CDR3 coding DNA: TGCGCCAGCAGCCGAGAACCTGGGGCCAACGTCCTGACTTTC. Translating it yields CASSREPGANVLTF.

This sequence joins TRBV28 and TRBJ2-7; 10 bases map to TRBD1. Germline V gives CDR1 MDHEN, CDR2 SYDVKM. This CDR3 is built from 13 residues. The V and J ends lost 6 bases and 6 bases, in that order; junction bases with no gene match: 5. The CDR3 loop is CASSQDRGGEQYF. The DNA of the CDR3 is TGTGCCAGCAGCCAGGACAGGGGGGGCGAGCAGTACTTC. Filled out from reference TRBV28 and TRBJ2-7, the complete variable domain reads DVKVTQSSRYLVKRTGEKVFLECVQDMDHENMFWYRQDPGLGLRLIYFSYDVKMKEKGDIPEGYSVSREKKERFSLILESASTNQTSMYLCASSQDRGGEQYFGPGTRLTVT.

This clonotype was observed once. The chain is built from TRBV7-9 and TRBJ1-1; D is uncertain. With 5 bases removed from V and 5 bases from J, the gap between germline ends came to 12 bases. Germline CDR1 and CDR2: SEHNR and FQNEAQ (reference sequence). The CDR3 is 13 amino acids. DNA of the CDR3: TGTGCCAGCAGCCGATCCGATGGGACTGAAGCTTTCTTT. This translates into CASSRSDGTEAFF.

The rearrangement links TRBV20-1 to TRBJ2-3; D is uncertain. Deletions cut 6 bases from V and 0 bases from J, with 16 bases between. The CDR3 is 15 amino acids. CDR1 is DFQATT and CDR2 is SNEGSKA in the germline V gene (reference sequence). The CDR3 bases are TGCAGTGCCGTCCCTCGAGTACTTAGCACAGATACGCAGTATTTT. Protein: CSAVPRVLSTDTQYF.

This chain uses TRBV5-1 with TRBJ2-2; TRBD1 is a possible D gene (5 bases). V was cut by 1 base and J by 3 bases, with 10 bases left in between. This CDR3 has 15 residues. CDR1 and CDR2 (germline): SGHRS, YFSETQ. The CDR3 region has the DNA TGCGCCAGCAGCTTGCGTCAGGGTGACACCGGGGAGCTGTTTTTT. Translation: CASSLRQGDTGELFF.

The chain carries TRBV7-2 and TRBJ2-1; TRBD2 agrees at 12 bases. Germline V gene sequence: CDR1 SGHTA, CDR2 FQGNSA. V was pared by 6 bases and J by 8 bases, with 14 bases of the junction left unmatched. This CDR3 is 17 amino acids long. The CDR3 DNA reads as TGTGCCAGCAGACCAGGAACGACTAGCGGGAGATGGTATGAGCAGTTCTTC. Its protein product is CASRPGTTSGRWYEQFF.

This rearrangement joins TRBV28 to TRBJ1-2, with 8 bases that match TRBD1. Per germline, CDR1 MDHEN and CDR2 SYDVKM. Losses at the gene ends were 6 bases for V and 6 bases for J; bases not matched to a gene: 9. CDR3 length: 14 amino acids. The DNA for the CDR3 is TGTGCCAGCAGAACGTATCAGGGGGCGCATGGCTACACCTTC. Translated: CASRTYQGAHGYTF.

V and J are TRBV27 and TRBJ1-3; maybe TRBD1 (6 bases). This CDR3 is built from 19 residues. V was trimmed by 5 bases and J by 0 bases, leaving 23 bases between them. The germline V gene has CDR1 MNHEY and CDR2 SMNVEV (reference sequence). CDR3 sequence reads: CASSPTVGAHLSSGNTIYF. The CDR3 DNA reads TGTGCCAGCAGTCCCACTGTGGGGGCACACCTAAGCTCTGGAAACACCATATATTTT.

The chain employs TRBV6-1 and TRBJ1-1; the match to TRBD1 covers 8 bases. The CDR3 extends over 18 amino acids. From germline, CDR1 is MNHNS and CDR2 SASEGT. Trimming removed 6 bases from V and 3 bases from J; junction bases left unmatched: 18. The CDR3 here is CASSPNQGARHGDTEAFF. The CDR3 region has the DNA TGTGCCAGCAGCCCCAACCAGGGGGCCCGCCATGGGGACACTGAAGCTTTCTTT.

The rearrangement uses TRBV12-3 or TRBV12-4 and TRBJ1-5, with D uncertain. Trimming took 3 bases from V and 5 from J, leaving 8 bases between them. The CDR3 runs to 13 residues. Here the CDR3 DNA reads TGTGCCAGCAGTTTCAAGGTGGATCAGCCCCAGCATTTT. Amino acids: CASSFKVDQPQHF.

A few counts support this clonotype. V and J are TRBV7-3 and TRBJ2-3; 11 bases map to TRBD2. CDR3 length: 16 residues. V gave up 4 bases and J gave up 2 bases; unmatched junction bases: 5. Germline CDR1 reads SGHTA; CDR2 reads FQGTGA. CDR3 residues: CASSSSTSGTTDTQYF. The CDR3 DNA follows: TGTGCCAGCAGCTCTTCGACTAGCGGGACCACAGATACGCAGTATTTT.

This rearrangement joins TRBV18 to TRBJ1-2; a weak D match, TRBD1 (6 bases). Germline CDR1 KGHSH, CDR2 LQKENI. Trimming took 3 bases from V and 7 from J, leaving 21 bases between them. The CDR3 has 16 residues. This chain's CDR3 is CASSPPATGGIVGYTF. DNA of the CDR3: TGTGCCAGCTCACCCCCCGCCACGGGGGGCATTGTTGGCTACACCTTC.

In its sample, this clonotype was seen a few times. This sequence joins TRBV7-3 and TRBJ2-3; D perhaps matches TRBD2 (5 bases). The CDR3 runs to 14 residues. Per germline, CDR1 SGHTA and CDR2 FQGTGA. The V end was cut by 1 base, the J end by 4 bases, with 9 bases between. The CDR3 is CASSLNPAADTQYF. The CDR3 DNA is TGTGCCAGCAGCTTAAATCCAGCGGCAGATACGCAGTATTTT.

The chain carries TRBV6-1 and TRBJ1-2, with 9 bases fitting TRBD1. The CDR3 length is 14 residues. CDR1 is MNHNS, CDR2 SASEGT, per germline. With 6 bases clipped from V and 1 base from J, the junction kept 3 bases outside the gene matches. DNA for the CDR3: TGTGCCAGCAGAAGACAGGGGGGTAACTATGGCTACACCTTC. It codes for CASRRQGGNYGYTF.

The rearrangement links TRBV11-3 to TRBJ2-1; 9 nucleotides agree with TRBD2. CDR3 size: 17 residues. J lost 8 bases, V lost 4 bases, and 15 bases had no gene match. Germline loops: CDR1 SGHNT, CDR2 YENEEA. The CDR3 protein is CASSSPHLAGGRDEQFF. CDR3 coding DNA: TGTGCCAGCAGCTCCCCCCACTTGGCGGGAGGGAGGGATGAGCAGTTCTTC. Drawing the rest from reference TRBV11-3 and TRBJ2-1, the complete variable domain is EAGVVQSPRYKIIEKKQPVAFWCNPISGHNTLYWYLQNLGQGPELLIRYENEEAVDDSQLPKDRFSAERLKGVDSTLKIQPAELGDSAVYLCASSSPHLAGGRDEQFFGPGTRLTVL.

The rearrangement uses TRBV24-1 and TRBJ2-1, with D maybe TRBD1 (6 bases). This CDR3 contains 14 residues. The V end was cut by 7 bases, the J end by 4 bases, with 13 bases between. Germline CDR1 reads KGHDR; CDR2 reads SFDVKD. The DNA of the CDR3 is TGTGCCACCAGCGACAGGAGAGCTTACAATGAGCAGTTCTTC. Protein: CATSDRRAYNEQFF.

Only one count was recorded for this clonotype. The rearrangement uses TRBV12-3 or TRBV12-4 and TRBJ2-7; the D gene could be TRBD1 or TRBD2 (5 bases each). Trimming stripped 5 bases from V and 2 bases from J, with 13 bases between. The CDR3 loop spans 14 amino acids. The CDR3 protein is CASSPRDGAYEQYF. The CDR3 nucleotides read TGTGCCAGCAGTCCCCGGGACGGGGCCTACGAGCAGTACTTC.

This clonotype was detected a few times. CDR3 loop: CSARVTVSNQPQHF. CDR3 nucleotide sequence: TGCAGTGCTAGGGTGACGGTTAGCAATCAGCCCCAGCATTTT. The rearrangement links TRBV20-1 to TRBJ1-5; D call uncertain. The V gene's germline CDR1 is DFQATT and CDR2 SNEGSKA (reference sequence). The ends were cut back, 3 bases at V and 0 bases at J, with 9 bases in the middle. There are 14 residues in the CDR3.

Comment on this clonotype: Sequence at one end of the junction differs from germline and may be a read error. The V call is TRBV6-5, the J call TRBJ2-7, with D tentatively TRBD2 (7 bases). The CDR3 has 14 amino acids. Germline values: CDR1 MNHEY, CDR2 SVGAGI. DNA for the CDR3: TGTGCCAGCAGTTACTCGACGGGGGCGCGGGAGCGGTACTTC. This sequence encodes CASSYSTGARERYF.

V usage is TRBV6-2 or TRBV6-3 and J usage is TRBJ1-1; D unclear. Per the germline V gene, CDR1 is MNHEY and CDR2 is SVGEGT. V gave up 8 bases and J gave up 2 bases, with 3 bases separating them. The CDR3 length is 10 residues. In DNA, the CDR3 is TGTGCCAGCGGAAACACTGAAGCTTTCTTT. Encoded protein: CASGNTEAFF.

This clonotype was observed a handful of times. The chain has TRBV27 and TRBJ2-5; TRBD1 or TRBD2 may be the D gene (7 bases each). From germline, CDR1 is MNHEY and CDR2 SMNVEV (reference sequence). Trimming cost V 5 bases and J 5 bases, with 18 bases left between them. CDR3 length equals 15 residues. CDR3 sequence: CASSPPGGVWETQYF. For the CDR3, the DNA is TGTGCCAGCAGTCCCCCAGGGGGGGTTTGGGAGACCCAGTACTTC.